The 18 T cell receptor beta chains below come from one sample, sequenced in a study of T cells in Graves' hyperthyroidism and ophthalmopathy. TCR beta CDR3 regions were amplified from RNA transcripts. An initial round of RT-PCR targeting the TCR CDR3 relied on the HTBI primer set. Each CDR3 protein is one row after TCRdb ran MiXCR on the multiplex PCR reads. Of about 760,000 distinct CDR3 sequences listed, roughly 32% are singletons. What was sequenced was blood. The receptors shown here come from a woman aged 40 to 50 with Graves' hyperthyroidism.

This clonotype has more than one count but fewer than ten. The chain joins TRBV18 to TRBJ1-6, with unresolved D. Trimming took off 6 bases at V and 6 bases at J, with 6 bases between the two ends. Looked up from germline, CDR1 is KGHSH and CDR2 is LQKENI. The CDR3 covers 12 residues. This chain's CDR3 is CASSSANSPLHF. As DNA, the CDR3 is TGTGCCAGCTCCTCAGCTAATTCACCCCTCCACTTT.

This clonotype came up many times. The chain is built from TRBV7-4 and TRBJ2-7; possible D gene TRBD1, 6 bases. This CDR3 has 11 amino acids. The germline V and J ends were trimmed by 9 bases and 3 bases, with 9 bases remaining between them. CDR1 SGHVT and CDR2 SQSDAQ come from the germline V gene. The CDR3 bases are TGTGCCAGTGGACAGATCTACGAGCAGTACTTC. The encoded protein is CASGQIYEQYF.

The genes are TRBV19 and TRBJ2-5, with TRBD1 identical over 8 bases. V was pared by 7 bases and J by 1 base, with 5 bases of the junction left unmatched. The CDR3 is 14 residues long. The germline gives CDR1 LNHDA, CDR2 SQIVND (reference sequence). In nucleotides, the CDR3 is TGTGCCAGTACCCGGACAGGGACCCAAGAGACCCAGTACTTC. This gives the protein CASTRTGTQETQYF.

A single count supports this clonotype. Likely a read error: the CDR3 ends without its conserved phenylalanine or tryptophan. The rearrangement links TRBV6-2 or TRBV6-3 to TRBJ1-1; D is possibly TRBD1 (5 bases). The CDR3 is 13 residues long. V was cut by 0 bases and J by 4 bases, with 6 bases left in between. CDR1 and CDR2 from the germline V gene are MNHEY and SVGEGT. CDR3 region: CASSYSGGTEAFS. In nucleotides, the CDR3 is TGTGCCAGCAGTTACTCCGGGGGCACTGAAGCTTTCTCT.

This clonotype has ten or more counts. V usage is TRBV7-9 and J usage is TRBJ1-5; D gene uncertain. Germline V CDR1 and CDR2: SEHNR, FQNEAQ (reference sequence). Trimming removed 5 bases from V and 6 bases from J, with 8 bases in between. This CDR3 spans 12 amino acids. DNA of the CDR3: TGTGCCAGCAGCCGTGAAGTTCAGCCCCAGCATTTT. It translates to CASSREVQPQHF.

This chain joins TRBV27 and TRBJ1-5; D is perhaps TRBD1 (5 bases). From germline, CDR1 is MNHEY and CDR2 SMNVEV (reference sequence). V lost 0 bases to trimming and J lost 3 bases, with 15 bases between them. The CDR3 extends over 17 amino acids. The CDR3 protein is CASSLSFRAASNQPQHF. CDR3 sequence (DNA): TGTGCCAGCAGTTTATCCTTCAGGGCAGCTTCCAATCAGCCCCAGCATTTT.

This clonotype was observed a few times. The chain has TRBV7-3 and TRBJ2-5; D is unresolved. The length of the CDR3 is 13 residues. Germline V gene sequence: CDR1 SGHTA, CDR2 FQGTGA. Trimming cost V 7 bases and J 5 bases, with 14 bases left between them. The CDR3 nucleotides read TGTGCCAGCACCTCCCAGGTGGTTGAGACCCAGTACTTC. Residues: CASTSQVVETQYF.

The gene calls are TRBV6-5 and TRBJ2-7; tentatively, D is TRBD2 (5 bases). Trimming pared 6 bases from V and 7 bases from J, leaving 16 bases between. Germline lookup yields CDR1 MNHEY and CDR2 SVGAGI. The CDR3 is made up of 13 amino acids. The CDR3 reads CASSLDGGNEQYF. CDR3 DNA: TGTGCCAGCAGCTTAGACGGAGGCAATGAGCAGTACTTC.

As concerns this clonotype: Since a much larger clone is just one base distant, this may be a read error. The J gene is TRBJ1-5, the V gene TRBV20-1, with a tentative D call TRBD1 (5 bases). Germline-derived CDR1 and CDR2 are DFQATT and SNEGSKA (reference sequence). This CDR3 region has 18 residues. The CDR3 region has the DNA TGCAGTGCTAGGATACCGGGACTGGACGAATATAGCAATCAGCCCCAGCGTTTT. Amino acids: CSARIPGLDEYSNQPQRF.

This clonotype was detected many times. The CDR3 DNA sequence: TGTGCCAGTAGCAGACAGGCCGGCTACACCTTC. This encodes CASSRQAGYTF. The chain links TRBV19 to TRBJ1-2; tentatively, D is TRBD1 (6 bases). Trimming stripped 6 bases from V and 8 bases from J, with 10 bases between. Germline V lookup: CDR1 LNHDA, CDR2 SQIVND (reference sequence). The CDR3 length is 11 residues.

This clonotype has a count of ten or more. This chain links TRBV9 with TRBJ1-2; D is unresolved. Germline-derived CDR1 and CDR2 are SGDLS and YYNGEE. This CDR3 has 13 residues. V was shortened by 3 bases and J by 6 bases, with 12 bases between the two germline ends. In nucleotides, the CDR3 is TGTGCCAGCAGCGGGCCCCGGGAGGATGGCTACACCTTC. Its protein is CASSGPREDGYTF.

Regarding this clonotype: A read error may be the cause here, since a much bigger clone is one base away. J is TRBJ1-2 and V is TRBV12-3 or TRBV12-4; no definite D call. The CDR3 is 13 amino acids. Trimming pared 6 bases from V and 1 base from J, leaving 9 bases between. The CDR3: CASSFGINYGYTF. Written as DNA, the CDR3 is TGTGCCAGCAGCTTCGGGATTAACTATGGCTACACCTTC.

This clonotype was detected many times. The chain uses TRBV19 and TRBJ2-5, with 12 positions matching TRBD2. Trimming at V came to 5 bases and at J to 5 bases, leaving 0 bases not matched to a gene. CDR3 length: 13 amino acids. Germline V gives CDR1 LNHDA, CDR2 SQIVND (reference sequence). The CDR3 region is CASSGTSGETQYF. Here the CDR3 DNA reads TGTGCCAGTAGTGGGACTAGCGGGGAGACCCAGTACTTC.

This clonotype was counted many times. The chain couples TRBV20-1 to TRBJ1-1; D is uncertain. The V gene's germline CDR1 is DFQATT and CDR2 SNEGSKA (reference sequence). The CDR3 is 12 amino acids. Between the trimmed V and J ends, which lost 7 bases and 3 bases, there was a span of 12 bases. The CDR3 sequence: CSVLLRYTEAFF. In DNA form, the CDR3 reads TGCAGTGTTTTGCTTCGGTACACTGAAGCTTTCTTT.

This clonotype was recorded many times. V is TRBV6-9 and J is TRBJ2-7, with D unclear. Trimming pared 8 bases from V and 1 base from J, leaving 9 bases between. The CDR3 consists of 12 residues. Germline V gene sequence: CDR1 MNHGY, CDR2 SVAAGI. CDR3 residues: CASEYGSYEQYF. CDR3 sequence (DNA): TGTGCCAGCGAATACGGTTCCTACGAGCAGTACTTC.

This clonotype was recorded at least ten times. The chain uses TRBV10-1 and TRBJ2-7; D is unclear. The germline gives CDR1 WNHNN, CDR2 SYGVQD (reference sequence). The CDR3 loop spans 13 amino acids. The V end was cut by 3 bases, the J end by 2 bases, with 8 bases between. The CDR3 bases are TGCGCCAGCAGTGACGGCGTTGCCTACGAGCAGTACTTC. Translated: CASSDGVAYEQYF.

This clonotype was recorded only once. V gene TRBV10-3 combines with J gene TRBJ1-6; 9 bases map to TRBD1. This CDR3 comprises 14 residues. CDR1 ENHRY and CDR2 SYGVKD come from the germline V gene. With V trimmed by 10 bases and J by 10 bases, 11 bases remained unmatched. The CDR3 DNA is TGTGCCAGCAGACGGACAGGGGACATCTCACCCCTCCACTTT. This translates into CASRRTGDISPLHF.

In its sample, this clonotype was seen a few times. The CDR3 reads CAIMRAIDGGGYTF. The CDR3 bases are TGTGCCATCATGAGGGCCATCGATGGGGGGGGCTACACCTTC. The V call is TRBV10-3, the J call TRBJ1-2, with D possibly matching TRBD1 (5 bases). CDR1 and CDR2 (germline): ENHRY, SYGVKD. V lost 7 bases and J lost 8, with 20 bases in between. The CDR3 covers 14 residues.